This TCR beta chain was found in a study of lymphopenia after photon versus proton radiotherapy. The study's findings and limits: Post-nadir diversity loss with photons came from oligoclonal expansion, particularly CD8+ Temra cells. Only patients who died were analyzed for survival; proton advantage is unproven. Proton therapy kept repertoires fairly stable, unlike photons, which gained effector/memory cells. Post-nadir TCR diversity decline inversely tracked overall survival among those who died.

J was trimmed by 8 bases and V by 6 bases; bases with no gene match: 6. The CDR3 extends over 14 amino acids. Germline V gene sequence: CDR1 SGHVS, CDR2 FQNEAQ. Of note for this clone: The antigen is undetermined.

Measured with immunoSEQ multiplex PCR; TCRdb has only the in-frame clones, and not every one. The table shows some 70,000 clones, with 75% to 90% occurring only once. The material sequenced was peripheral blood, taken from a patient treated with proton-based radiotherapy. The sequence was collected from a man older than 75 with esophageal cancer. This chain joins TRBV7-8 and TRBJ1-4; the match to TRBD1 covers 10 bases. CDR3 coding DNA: TGTGCCAGCAGTACCGGGACAGGGGAAGAAAAACTGTTTTTT. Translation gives CASSTGTGEEKLFF. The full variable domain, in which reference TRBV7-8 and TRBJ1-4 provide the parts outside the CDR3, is GAGVSQSPRYKVAKRGQDVALRCDPISGHVSLFWYQQALGQGPEFLTYFQNEAQLDKSGLPSDRFFAERPEGSVSTLKIQRTQQEDSAVYLCASSTGTGEEKLFFGSGTQLSVL.